These 14 T cell receptor beta chains originate from one sample sequenced in a study of cytomegalovirus exposure and HLA in healthy donors. The PCR contained 60 Vbeta and 13 Jbeta primers. Sequencing was performed with immunoSEQ multiplex PCR; in TCRdb, only in-frame clones are kept and a portion is missing. Of approximately 100,000 clones listed, 75% to 90% are singletons. The sample consisted of PBMCs. These receptor sequences come from a man in his forties in good health and CMV-seropositive.

J is TRBJ2-1 and V is TRBV7-2; 7 bases are shared with TRBD2. This CDR3 has 16 amino acids. The germline gives CDR1 SGHTA, CDR2 FQGNSA. Unmatched junction bases numbered 5, after V lost 3 bases and J lost 0 bases. The CDR3 here is CASSLTSPSSYNEQFF. The DNA of the CDR3 is TGTGCCAGCAGCTTGACTAGCCCGAGCTCCTACAATGAGCAGTTCTTC.

The rearrangement joins TRBV12-5 to TRBJ1-6, with 7 bases matching TRBD1. V shed 6 bases and J 2 bases; nucleotides not matched to a gene: 4. The CDR3 runs to 15 residues. CDR1 and CDR2 (germline): LGHNT, FRNRAP. The CDR3 is CASGTGSAYNSPLHF. As DNA, the CDR3 is TGTGCTAGTGGGACAGGGAGCGCCTATAATTCACCCCTCCACTTT. The whole variable domain, remainder taken from reference TRBV12-5 and TRBJ1-6, is DARVTQTPRHKVTEMGQEVTMRCQPILGHNTVFWYRQTMMQGLELLAYFRNRAPLDDSGMPKDRFSAEMPDATLATLKIQPSEPRDSAVYFCASGTGSAYNSPLHFGNGTRLTVT.

The chain is built from TRBV19 and TRBJ2-5; no firm D call. Germline CDR1 LNHDA, CDR2 SQIVND (reference sequence). CDR3 length equals 13 residues. V was shortened by 4 bases and J by 5 bases, with 11 bases between the two germline ends. In nucleotides, the CDR3 is TGTGCCAGTAGTAATGCAGTGCGGGAGACCCAGTACTTC. Its translation is CASSNAVRETQYF. The whole variable domain, remainder taken from reference TRBV19 and TRBJ2-5, is DGGITQSPKYLFRKEGQNVTLSCEQNLNHDAMYWYRQDPGQGLRLIYYSQIVNDFQKGDIAEGYSVSREKKESFPLTVTSAQKNPTAFYLCASSNAVRETQYFGPGTRLLVL.

This clone appeared a single time. V and J are TRBV5-1 and TRBJ2-1, with 11 bases fitting TRBD2. The ends lost 4 bases at V and 12 bases at J; junction bases unmatched: 12. Germline V gives CDR1 SGHRS, CDR2 YFSETQ. The CDR3 runs 15 residues. CDR3: CASSPVAGGLYGQFF. The CDR3 coding sequence is TGCGCCAGCAGCCCTGTAGCGGGAGGGCTGTATGGGCAGTTCTTC.

The chain is built from TRBV2 and TRBJ2-2, with D uncertain. Per germline, CDR1 SNHLY and CDR2 FYNNEI. The V and J ends lost 3 bases and 0 bases respectively, with 5 bases between them. This CDR3 comprises 14 residues. The CDR3 DNA reads as TGTGCCAGCAGTGACAGAACGAACACCGGGGAGCTGTTTTTT. This encodes CASSDRTNTGELFF.

This sequence joins TRBV7-2 and TRBJ2-7; 11 bases fit TRBD2. The trim removed 1 base at V and 2 bases at J, leaving 1 base unmatched. The V gene's germline CDR1 is SGHTA and CDR2 FQGNSA. CDR3 length equals 15 residues. CDR3 amino acids: CASSLGSGGAYEQYF. Here the CDR3 DNA reads TGTGCCAGCAGCTTAGGTAGCGGGGGGGCCTACGAGCAGTACTTC.

The genes are TRBV6-1 and TRBJ2-1; TRBD2 might be the D (5 bases). The CDR3 covers 16 residues. Germline CDR1 and CDR2: MNHNS and SASEGT. V dropped 4 bases and J dropped 2 bases, with 15 bases sitting between them. CDR3 sequence reads: CASSGKGARAYNEQFF. CDR3 nucleotide sequence: TGTGCCAGCAGTGGAAAGGGAGCTCGGGCCTACAATGAGCAGTTCTTC.

The CDR3 here is CASSFGGQFMNTEAFF. The CDR3, as DNA: TGTGCCAGCAGCTTTGGGGGACAGTTTATGAACACTGAAGCTTTCTTT. This sequence joins TRBV12-1 and TRBJ1-1; the table gives TRBD1 as D, unverified against the DNA. TRBV12-1 is an annotated pseudogene. CDR3 length: 16 amino acids.

This sequence joins TRBV11-3 and TRBJ1-2; TRBD1 matches 10 bases. J was trimmed by 8 bases and V by 5 bases; bases with no gene match: 11. This CDR3 has 15 amino acids. Germline V gene lookup returns CDR1 SGHNT and CDR2 YENEEA. The DNA for the CDR3 is TGTGCCAGCAGCGAGGACAGGGGGGGGTTCGGGGGCTACACCTTC. It specifies CASSEDRGGFGGYTF. Full variable domain (remainder filled in from reference TRBV11-3 and TRBJ1-2): EAGVVQSPRYKIIEKKQPVAFWCNPISGHNTLYWYLQNLGQGPELLIRYENEEAVDDSQLPKDRFSAERLKGVDSTLKIQPAELGDSAVYLCASSEDRGGFGGYTFGSGTRLTVV.

This clone was counted only a few times. CDR3 residues: CASSRRAGEGSPLHF. CDR3 bases: TGTGCCAGCTCGAGAAGGGCAGGCGAGGGTTCACCCCTCCACTTT. The chain is built from TRBV6-1 and TRBJ1-6; D is undetermined. The germline V and J ends were trimmed by 8 bases and 9 bases, with 20 bases remaining between them. Per germline, CDR1 MNHNS and CDR2 SASEGT. The CDR3 sequence is 15 residues long.

This chain joins TRBV5-4 and TRBJ2-1, with 8 bases that match TRBD2. Germline V gene sequence: CDR1 SGHNT, CDR2 YYREEE (reference sequence). V was clipped by 4 bases and J by 2 bases; unmatched bases: 5. The CDR3 spans 15 residues. Written as DNA, the CDR3 is TGTGCCAGCAGCGGACCGGGACTAGCCTACAATGAGCAGTTCTTC. This codes for CASSGPGLAYNEQFF.

The chain employs TRBV14 and TRBJ2-3, with TRBD2 matching over 8 bases. With 6 bases clipped from V and 8 bases from J, the junction kept 7 bases outside the gene matches. The CDR3 is made up of 13 amino acids. Germline V gives CDR1 SGHDN, CDR2 FVKESK. The CDR3 reads CASSSGNGATQYF. The CDR3 DNA reads as TGTGCCAGCAGTAGCGGGAACGGTGCTACGCAGTATTTT. Looking up the rest from reference TRBV14 and TRBJ2-3 gives the full variable domain: EAGVTQFPSHSVIEKGQTVTLRCDPISGHDNLYWYRRVMGKEIKFLLHFVKESKQDESGMPNNRFLAERTGGTYSTLKVQPAELEDSGVYFCASSSGNGATQYFGPGTRLTVL.

The rearrangement joins TRBV7-2 to TRBJ2-4, with D perhaps TRBD2 (5 bases). Trimming left V 0 bases short and J 14 bases short, with 14 bases between. Looked up from germline, CDR1 is SGHTA and CDR2 is FQGNSA. The CDR3 loop spans 13 amino acids. The CDR3 DNA is TGTGCCAGCAGCTTAGCTTACCGGGGTACTAAGTACTTC. Translation: CASSLAYRGTKYF.

V usage is TRBV18 and J usage is TRBJ2-2, with 10 bases identical to TRBD2. From germline, CDR1 is KGHSH and CDR2 LQKENI. The CDR3 runs to 19 residues. V shed 3 bases and J 3 bases; nucleotides not matched to a gene: 13. The CDR3 here is CASSPLPGSGLADTGELFF. The CDR3 DNA is TGTGCCAGCTCACCGTTACCCGGGTCAGGACTAGCGGACACCGGGGAGCTGTTTTTT.